This TCR beta chain was identified during a study of blood T cell repertoires in COVID-19. The CDR3 region is 19 residues in length, termini included. This clone was seen a handful of times. No DNA is shown, since the ends of the CDR3 on it are uncertain; the CDR3 is the one TCRdb lists. Original processing notes: Researchers report that nucleated cell counts were estimated from reference gene primer amplification. Assay used: immunoSEQ multiplex PCR; TCRdb lists only in-frame clones, some missing. Clonal size and the V and J genes are those of that table, whereas D and trimming came from the DNA. The profile shows 250,000 to 350,000 clones, roughly 90% of them singletons. The study drew participants aged about 18 to 90 years from fewer than 30 US areas.

This TCR derives from a woman aged 18-29 years with acute COVID-19. The genes are TRBV12-2 and TRBJ2-1; TRBD2, the table's D call, lacks a check against the DNA. TRBV12-2 is reported as a pseudogene. What was sequenced was PBMCs or T cells enriched from blood (not recorded which). CDR3: CASRPNRDYPCSSYNEQFF.